These 19 T cell receptor beta chains originate from one sample sequenced in a study of cytomegalovirus exposure and HLA in healthy donors. Use of 60 Vbeta and 13 Jbeta primers characterized the PCR. Method: immunoSEQ multiplex PCR; TCRdb's copy keeps in-frame clones and lacks some. The sample includes over 150,000 clones, around 77% of them seen just once. Material for sequencing was PBMCs. These TCRs come from a woman in her twenties or thirties in good health and CMV-seronegative.

The gene calls are TRBV5-6 and TRBJ1-1; the D gene is possibly TRBD1 (6 bases). Trimming cost V 4 bases and J 5 bases, with 21 bases left between them. The CDR3 has 16 amino acids. CDR1 is SGHDT and CDR2 is YYEEEE in the germline V gene. The CDR3 sequence is CASSPDRLTGGTEAFF. In DNA, the CDR3 is TGTGCCAGCAGCCCAGACAGGTTAACGGGGGGAACTGAAGCTTTCTTT.

V gene TRBV7-9 combines with J gene TRBJ1-1; D call uncertain. V was cut by 5 bases and J by 6 bases, with 7 bases left in between. Germline V CDR1 and CDR2: SEHNR, FQNEAQ (reference sequence). The CDR3 runs to 11 residues. CDR3 sequence: CASSPGPEAFF. The CDR3, as DNA: TGTGCCAGCAGCCCCGGTCCTGAAGCTTTCTTT.

The chain joins TRBV10-3 to TRBJ2-1, with 14 bases fitting TRBD2. Trimming cost V 2 bases and J 2 bases; bases outside gene matches: 2. This CDR3 region has 17 residues. Germline V gene data show CDR1 as ENHRY and CDR2 as SYGVKD. The CDR3, as DNA: TGTGCCATCAGTGAGACGACTAGCGGGAGGGCCTACAATGAGCAGTTCTTC. Translated, it gives CAISETTSGRAYNEQFF.

The chain links TRBV23-1 to TRBJ1-2, with D maybe TRBD1 (5 bases). TRBV23-1 is assigned to the ORF class and has an uncertain function. There are 12 residues in the CDR3. V shed 7 bases and J shed 8 bases, with 14 bases lying between them. The CDR3 DNA follows: TGCGCCAGCACCGGAGGGACGGGCGGCTACACCTTC. Its protein product is CASTGGTGGYTF.

The chain joins TRBV30 to TRBJ1-4; D call uncertain. Germline CDR1 reads GTSNPN; CDR2 reads SVGIG (reference sequence). This CDR3 spans 13 amino acids. The V gene lost 4 bases and the J gene lost 8 bases, with 14 bases spanning the gap. As DNA, the CDR3 is TGTGCCTGGAAGGCACGGGGTCGAGAAAAACTGTTTTTT. Encoded protein: CAWKARGREKLFF. Full variable domain (remainder filled in from reference TRBV30 and TRBJ1-4): SQTIHQWPATLVQPVGSPLSLECTVEGTSNPNLYWYRQAAGRGLQLLFYSVGIGQISSEVPQNLSASRPQDRQFILSSKKLLLSDSGFYLCAWKARGREKLFFGSGTQLSVL.

This chain uses TRBV6-1 with TRBJ1-1, with TRBD1 matching 7 bases. With 7 bases clipped from V and 4 bases from J, the junction kept 9 bases outside the gene matches. CDR3 length equals 14 residues. CDR1 MNHNS and CDR2 SASEGT come from the germline V gene. Here the CDR3 DNA reads TGTGCCAGCAATATGCAGGGGGATGGCACTGAAGCTTTCTTT. Its translation: CASNMQGDGTEAFF.

CDR3 sequence: CASSQVGRAGQPQHF. The CDR3 DNA is TGCGCCAGCAGCCAAGTAGGGAGGGCTGGTCAGCCCCAGCATTTT. The chain carries TRBV4-1 and TRBJ1-5, with D hard to call. CDR3 length: 15 amino acids. Germline V CDR1 and CDR2: MGHRA, YSYEKL. V was trimmed by 1 base and J by 6 bases, leaving 13 bases between them.

This sequence joins TRBV7-9 and TRBJ2-5; TRBD2 agrees at 13 bases. From germline, CDR1 is SEHNR and CDR2 FQNEAQ (reference sequence). The V segment lost 0 bases and the J segment 2 bases; nucleotides outside the gene matches: 3. This CDR3 contains 17 residues. Here the CDR3 DNA reads TGTGCCAGCAGCTTAGCCGGACTAGCGGGGGTTCAAGAGACCCAGTACTTC. This encodes CASSLAGLAGVQETQYF.

J is TRBJ2-7 and V is TRBV10-3; 7 bases align to TRBD2. The V and J ends lost 10 bases and 2 bases, in that order; junction bases with no gene match: 8. The CDR3 is 13 residues long. Germline-derived CDR1 and CDR2 are ENHRY and SYGVKD. For the CDR3, the DNA is TGTGCCACCCTCCCGAGCGGGACCTACGAGCAGTACTTC. This encodes CATLPSGTYEQYF.

In its sample, this clone was seen a few times. The chain uses TRBV5-1 and TRBJ1-4; D might be TRBD1 (6 bases). Germline V gene lookup returns CDR1 SGHRS and CDR2 YFSETQ. V lost 5 bases and J 2 bases, leaving 13 bases between the germline ends. This CDR3 region has 15 residues. The CDR3: CASRYRDATNEKLFF. CDR3 nucleotides: TGCGCCAGCAGGTACAGGGACGCGACTAATGAAAAACTGTTTTTT. The full variable domain, rest sourced from reference TRBV5-1 and TRBJ1-4, is KAGVTQTPRYLIKTRGQQVTLSCSPISGHRSVSWYQQTPGQGLQFLFEYFSETQRNKGNFPGRFSGRQFSNSRSEMNVSTLELGDSALYLCASRYRDATNEKLFFGSGTQLSVL.

This chain connects TRBV7-2 to TRBJ2-3; possible D gene TRBD1, 6 bases. Germline V gene data show CDR1 as SGHTA and CDR2 as FQGNSA. This CDR3 has 15 residues. Trimming took off 4 bases at V and 1 base at J, with 12 bases between the two ends. This chain's CDR3 is CASSSGAQGTDTQYF. CDR3 nucleotide sequence: TGTGCCAGCAGCTCAGGGGCGCAGGGCACAGATACGCAGTATTTT.

This rearrangement joins TRBV5-6 to TRBJ2-7; 10 positions agree with TRBD1. This CDR3 is built from 14 residues. V trimming: 6 bases; J trimming: 2 bases; junction bases outside the gene matches: 5. The germline V gene has CDR1 SGHDT and CDR2 YYEEEE. The CDR3 sequence is CASTSGTGAYEQYF. Written as DNA, the CDR3 is TGTGCCAGCACGAGCGGGACAGGGGCCTACGAGCAGTACTTC.

This clone was seen a single time. The chain is built from TRBV27 and TRBJ1-4; 9 nucleotides align to TRBD1. The CDR3 has 17 residues. Germline V gene data show CDR1 as MNHEY and CDR2 as SMNVEV (reference sequence). With 3 bases clipped from V and 3 bases from J, the junction kept 8 bases outside the gene matches. In nucleotides, the CDR3 is TGTGCCAGCAGTTTGGATAACAGGGGGCTAGCTAATGAAAAACTGTTTTTT. Protein product: CASSLDNRGLANEKLFF.

The chain is built from TRBV7-9 and TRBJ2-7, with a possible D match to TRBD1 (5 bases). CDR1 is SEHNR and CDR2 is FQNEAQ in the germline V gene (reference sequence). The length of the CDR3 is 12 residues. The ends were cut back, 6 bases at V and 6 bases at J, with 12 bases in the middle. CDR3 in amino acids: CASSPDSLEQYF. The CDR3 nucleotides read TGTGCCAGCAGTCCTGACAGCCTCGAGCAGTACTTC.

This clone was picked up a small number of times. V and J are TRBV28 and TRBJ1-2; tentatively, D is TRBD1 (5 bases). The germline gives CDR1 MDHEN, CDR2 SYDVKM. V was pared by 6 bases and J by 4 bases, with 15 bases between. This CDR3 spans 14 amino acids. DNA for the CDR3: TGTGCCAGCAGCTGGCAGGGAAGCATCTATGGCTACACCTTC. Translation: CASSWQGSIYGYTF.

The J gene is TRBJ1-2, the V gene TRBV7-9; perhaps TRBD1 as D (6 bases). Deletions cut 6 bases from V and 6 bases from J, with 14 bases between. This CDR3 spans 13 amino acids. In germline, CDR1 is SEHNR, CDR2 FQNEAQ (reference sequence). The CDR3 DNA is TGTGCCAGCAGTTCCGGGACATGGGATGGCTACACCTTC. Its translation: CASSSGTWDGYTF.

The chain recombines TRBV5-1 with TRBJ1-4; perhaps TRBD1 as D (6 bases). Germline CDR1 is SGHRS and CDR2 is YFSETQ. There are 15 residues in the CDR3. V lost 4 bases to trimming and J lost 8 bases, with 18 bases between them. CDR3 nucleotides: TGCGCCAGCAGCCCGCAAGGACAGTTGGGCGAAAAACTGTTTTTT. It encodes CASSPQGQLGEKLFF.

The genes are TRBV20-1 and TRBJ1-4, with D uncertain. Germline assignment: CDR1 DFQATT and CDR2 SNEGSKA (reference sequence). Trimming removed 3 bases from V and 8 bases from J, with 7 bases in between. The CDR3 extends over 11 amino acids. In DNA, the CDR3 is TGCAGTGCTAGGGTAGAGGAAAAACTGTTTTTT. Protein sequence: CSARVEEKLFF.

There are a few counts of this clone. V usage is TRBV5-1 and J usage is TRBJ2-3; 7 bases are shared with TRBD1. Trimming cost V 4 bases and J 8 bases; bases outside gene matches: 7. CDR3 length: 13 residues. The germline V gene encodes CDR1 SGHRS and CDR2 YFSETQ. In nucleotides, the CDR3 is TGCGCCAGCAGCCCCGACAGGGCGTCTACGCAGTATTTT. Amino acid sequence: CASSPDRASTQYF.